Below are 26 T cell receptor beta chains sequenced from a single sample in a study of shared clonotypes between healthy human individuals. Libraries were prepared by immunoSEQ multiplex PCR; TCRdb keeps only in-frame clonotypes and omits some of them. The sample carries approximately 620,000 clones, more than 95% recorded once. Input material: naive CD4+ T cells sorted from blood. Subset of the sample: CD45RA+ positively selected. Receptor source: a woman under 40 in good health.

V usage is TRBV6-6 and J usage is TRBJ1-3; D call uncertain. The germline V gene has CDR1 MNHNY and CDR2 SVGAGI (reference sequence). Trimming cost V 2 bases and J 4 bases, with 6 bases left between them. The CDR3 extends over 13 amino acids. The CDR3 loop reads CASSYGSGNTIYF. The CDR3 coding sequence is TGTGCCAGCAGTTACGGCAGCGGAAACACCATATATTTT.

This chain joins TRBV21-1 and TRBJ1-5. TRBV21-1 is a pseudogene locus. The CDR3 totals 19 residues. CDR3 sequence (DNA): TGTGCCAGCAACCATTCTCGGCCAGTGACGCCGTTTAGCAATCAGCCCCAGCATTTT. Protein: CASNHSRPVTPFSNQPQHF.

V is TRBV28 and J is TRBJ2-7; perhaps TRBD1 as D (6 bases). Per germline, CDR1 MDHEN and CDR2 SYDVKM. The CDR3 sequence is 15 residues long. V lost 6 bases and J lost 2, with 17 bases in between. The CDR3 DNA reads as TGTGCCAGCAGCAAAGACAGGTCGCGACCCTACGAGCAGTACTTC. It codes for CASSKDRSRPYEQYF.

The chain is built from TRBV11-2 and TRBJ2-7, with 12 positions matching TRBD2. Trimming removed 8 bases from V and 5 bases from J; junction bases left unmatched: 4. Germline lookup yields CDR1 SGHAT and CDR2 FQNNGV. There are 13 residues in the CDR3. The CDR3 DNA reads TGTGCCAGCGGACTAGCGGGAATGGACGAGCAGTACTTC. Translation gives CASGLAGMDEQYF.

This chain links TRBV6-1 with TRBJ2-1; D uncertain. Trimming stripped 6 bases from V and 8 bases from J, with 14 bases between. The CDR3 is 13 residues long. CDR1 and CDR2 (germline): MNHNS, SASEGT. CDR3: CASSPRGGHEQFF. The CDR3 region has the DNA TGTGCCAGCAGCCCCCGCGGCGGCCATGAGCAGTTCTTC.

The chain links TRBV21-1 to TRBJ2-7; the DNA was not used to check the table's D call, TRBD1. TRBV21-1 corresponds to a pseudogene. CDR3 size: 17 residues. The CDR3 protein is CASSKEVRGPSSYEQYF. CDR3 sequence (DNA): TGTGCCAGCAGCAAAGAAGTCAGGGGGCCGTCCTCCTACGAGCAGTACTTC.

CDR3 in amino acids: CASSLGGQAGPPSYGYTF. Written as DNA, the CDR3 is TGCGCCAGCAGCTTGGGAGGACAGGCCGGCCCTCCTTCCTATGGCTACACCTTC. The chain has TRBV5-1 and TRBJ1-2; 7 bases match TRBD1. This CDR3 has 18 residues. CDR1 is SGHRS, CDR2 YFSETQ, per germline. Trimming cost V 0 bases and J 4 bases; bases outside gene matches: 15.

This chain joins TRBV6-5 and TRBJ1-4; TRBD1 aligns across 10 bases. Germline CDR1 reads MNHEY; CDR2 reads SVGAGI. The CDR3 is 15 residues long. The V and J ends lost 6 bases and 8 bases, in that order; junction bases with no gene match: 9. CDR3 sequence (DNA): TGTGCCAGCAGAAGCACCGGGACAGGGGCGGAAAAACTGTTTTTT. Translating it yields CASRSTGTGAEKLFF.

V gene TRBV19 combines with J gene TRBJ1-2; D not certain. Germline V gene sequence: CDR1 LNHDA, CDR2 SQIVND (reference sequence). There are 15 residues in the CDR3. V lost 3 bases, J lost 0 bases, and 11 bases lay in between. DNA of the CDR3: TGTGCCAGTAGTATCACGTCAGAAGCTAACTATGGCTACACCTTC. Translating gives CASSITSEANYGYTF. Using reference TRBV19 and TRBJ1-2 for the parts outside the CDR3, the full variable domain is DGGITQSPKYLFRKEGQNVTLSCEQNLNHDAMYWYRQDPGQGLRLIYYSQIVNDFQKGDIAEGYSVSREKKESFPLTVTSAQKNPTAFYLCASSITSEANYGYTFGSGTRLTVV.

The chain couples TRBV15 to TRBJ2-7, with a tentative D call TRBD2 (5 bases). Germline CDR1 LNHNV, CDR2 YYDKDF (reference sequence). The V and J ends lost 5 bases and 10 bases respectively, with 18 bases between them. The CDR3 runs to 13 residues. CDR3 loop: CATSLTPGLGQYF. The CDR3 DNA reads as TGTGCCACCAGCCTAACTCCTGGACTCGGACAGTACTTC.

The V and J genes are TRBV6-6 and TRBJ1-4; maybe TRBD1 (5 bases). CDR1 and CDR2 from the germline V gene are MNHNY and SVGAGI (reference sequence). Trimming left V 6 bases short and J 8 bases short, with 22 bases between. The CDR3 is 16 amino acids. The DNA for the CDR3 is TGTGCCAGCAGAACAGCCCCGGGGGACCGCCAGGAAAAACTGTTTTTT. Residues: CASRTAPGDRQEKLFF.

The chain combines TRBV5-1 with TRBJ1-3; no definite D call. Germline CDR1 is SGHRS and CDR2 is YFSETQ. V was shortened by 4 bases and J by 0 bases, with 2 bases between the two germline ends. This CDR3 comprises 12 residues. The CDR3 spells CASSNSGNTIYF. The CDR3 coding sequence is TGCGCCAGCAGCAACTCTGGAAACACCATATATTTT.

The rearrangement joins TRBV11-2 to TRBJ1-6; D gene uncertain. The CDR3 runs 15 residues. Germline V gives CDR1 SGHAT, CDR2 FQNNGV. Trimming left V 0 bases short and J 2 bases short, with 5 bases between. CDR3 coding DNA: TGTGCCAGCAGCTTAGACGCGCCCTATAATTCACCCCTCCACTTT. It specifies CASSLDAPYNSPLHF.

CDR3 DNA: TGTGCCAGCAGTGGGCAGGGATATTTCCCAGATACGCAGTATTTT. Its protein product is CASSGQGYFPDTQYF. The V call is TRBV28, the J call TRBJ2-3; possible D gene TRBD1, 5 bases. Per the germline V gene, CDR1 is MDHEN and CDR2 is SYDVKM. The CDR3 is 15 residues long. V was clipped by 5 bases and J by 4 bases, with 16 bases between them. Combining the CDR3 with reference TRBV28 and TRBJ2-3 gives the whole variable domain DVKVTQSSRYLVKRTGEKVFLECVQDMDHENMFWYRQDPGLGLRLIYFSYDVKMKEKGDIPEGYSVSREKKERFSLILESASTNQTSMYLCASSGQGYFPDTQYFGPGTRLTVL.

The CDR3: CASTRGILPRGYEQYF. CDR3 DNA: TGTGCCAGCACGCGCGGAATCCTTCCTCGGGGCTACGAGCAGTACTTC. V usage is TRBV6-6 and J usage is TRBJ2-5; D possibly corresponds to TRBD2 (5 bases). The closer fit of TRBJ2-7 to the DNA end suggests the J call may be wrong. The CDR3 sequence is 16 residues long. Germline CDR1 reads MNHNY; CDR2 reads SVGAGI (reference sequence).

Concerning this clone: This sample also contains other DNA sequences that code for the same CDR3. The J gene is TRBJ2-2, the V gene TRBV5-1; 7 bases match TRBD2. This CDR3 comprises 15 residues. Germline V gene sequence: CDR1 SGHRS, CDR2 YFSETQ. V lost 0 bases to trimming and J lost 3 bases; unmatched junction nucleotides: 2. The CDR3 DNA is TGCGCCAGCAGCTTGGCAGGGAGGGACACCGGGGAGCTGTTTTTT. Its translation: CASSLAGRDTGELFF.

The rearrangement joins TRBV18 to TRBJ2-7, with D hard to call. V shed 2 bases and J shed 4 bases, with 12 bases lying between them. The CDR3 is made up of 14 amino acids. Germline loops: CDR1 KGHSH, CDR2 LQKENI. This chain's CDR3 is CASSPDSRNYEQYF. The CDR3, as DNA: TGTGCCAGCTCACCAGATTCGAGAAATTACGAGCAGTACTTC.

The J gene is TRBJ2-1, the V gene TRBV19; 12 bases fit TRBD2. The CDR3 loop spans 16 amino acids. V lost 8 bases to trimming and J lost 0 bases; unmatched junction nucleotides: 5. The germline V gene encodes CDR1 LNHDA and CDR2 SQIVND (reference sequence). The CDR3 region has the DNA TGTGCCAGTCGCGAGACTAGCGGGAGCTCCTACAATGAGCAGTTCTTC. Its protein is CASRETSGSSYNEQFF.

V is TRBV7-9 and J is TRBJ2-1, with 9 bases matching TRBD2. V dropped 6 bases and J dropped 4; count of bases not matched to a gene: 10. This CDR3 spans 16 amino acids. CDR1 is SEHNR, CDR2 FQNEAQ, per germline (reference sequence). CDR3 bases: TGTGCCAGCAGATCGACTAGCGGTAAATCGTACAATGAGCAGTTCTTC. Protein product: CASRSTSGKSYNEQFF.

This chain joins TRBV15 and TRBJ1-4, with a possible D match to TRBD1 (5 bases). The CDR3 has 16 residues. Trimming took 0 bases from V and 8 from J, leaving 16 bases between them. The V gene's germline CDR1 is LNHNV and CDR2 YYDKDF (reference sequence). The CDR3 loop is CATSRDRSGSGEKLFF. As DNA, the CDR3 is TGTGCCACCAGCAGAGATAGGTCAGGGTCTGGAGAAAAACTGTTTTTT.

The rearrangement links TRBV21-1 to TRBJ2-7. TRBV21-1 is a pseudogene segment. This CDR3 contains 14 residues. CDR3 in DNA: TGTGCCAGCACCCTCGGACCGCCAACCTACGAGCAGTACTTC. As protein: CASTLGPPTYEQYF.

V usage is TRBV7-2 and J usage is TRBJ1-2; no definite D call. The CDR3 is made up of 14 amino acids. V was cut by 6 bases and J by 0 bases, with 11 bases left in between. Germline-derived CDR1 and CDR2 are SGHTA and FQGNSA. CDR3 bases: TGTGCCAGCAGTCTGGAAAGGGCTAACTATGGCTACACCTTC. Translated: CASSLERANYGYTF.

The chain is built from TRBV5-4 and TRBJ1-2; no clear D. This CDR3 region has 13 residues. The germline gives CDR1 SGHNT, CDR2 YYREEE (reference sequence). V gave up 4 bases and J gave up 8 bases, with 15 bases separating them. CDR3 protein: CASSTGEGTGYTF. The CDR3 DNA reads as TGTGCCAGCAGCACCGGGGAGGGTACAGGCTACACCTTC. The whole variable domain, remainder taken from reference TRBV5-4 and TRBJ1-2, is ETGVTQSPTHLIKTRGQQVTLRCSSQSGHNTVSWYQQALGQGPQFIFQYYREEENGRGNFPPRFSGLQFPNYSSELNVNALELDDSALYLCASSTGEGTGYTFGSGTRLTVV.

V usage is TRBV20-1 and J usage is TRBJ2-7; either TRBD1 or TRBD2 may supply D (5 bases each). There are 11 residues in the CDR3. The germline CDR1 and CDR2 sequences are DFQATT and SNEGSKA (reference sequence). Trimming removed 5 bases from V and 7 bases from J, with 12 bases in between. The CDR3 DNA is TGCAGTGCTGCGAGGGGTGAGGAGCAGTACTTC. As protein: CSAARGEEQYF.

This chain joins TRBV30 and TRBJ2-7; TRBD2 aligns across 9 bases. This CDR3 has 12 residues. Trimming took 2 bases from V and 5 from J; bases not matched to a gene: 1. Germline V gene sequence: CDR1 GTSNPN, CDR2 SVGIG (reference sequence). The CDR3 protein is CAWSRLADEQYF. The CDR3 DNA reads as TGTGCCTGGAGTAGACTAGCGGACGAGCAGTACTTC.

This chain uses TRBV7-8 with TRBJ2-7; TRBD1 is a possible D gene (6 bases). The V gene lost 2 bases and the J gene lost 0 bases, with 20 bases spanning the gap. Germline-derived CDR1 and CDR2 are SGHVS and FQNEAQ. CDR3 size: 18 residues. The CDR3 DNA reads as TGTGCCAGCAGCTTACGGGCGACTGGACAGTATAACTCCTACGAGCAGTACTTC. Translation: CASSLRATGQYNSYEQYF.